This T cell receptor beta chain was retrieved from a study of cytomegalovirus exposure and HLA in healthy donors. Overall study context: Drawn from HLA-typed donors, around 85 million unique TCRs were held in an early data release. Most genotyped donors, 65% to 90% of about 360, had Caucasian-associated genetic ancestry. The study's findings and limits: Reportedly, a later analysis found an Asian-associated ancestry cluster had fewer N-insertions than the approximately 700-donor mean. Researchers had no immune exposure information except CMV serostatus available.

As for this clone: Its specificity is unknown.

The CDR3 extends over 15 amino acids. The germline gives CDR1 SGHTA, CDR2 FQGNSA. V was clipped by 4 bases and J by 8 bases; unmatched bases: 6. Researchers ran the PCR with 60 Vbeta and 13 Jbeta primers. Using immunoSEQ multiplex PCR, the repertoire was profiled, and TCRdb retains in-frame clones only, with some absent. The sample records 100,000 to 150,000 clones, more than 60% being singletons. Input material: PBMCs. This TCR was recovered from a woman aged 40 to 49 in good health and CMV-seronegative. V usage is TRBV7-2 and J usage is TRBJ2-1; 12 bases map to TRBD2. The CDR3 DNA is TGTGCCAGCAGCTGGGCTAGCGGGGGGGCGGATGAGCAGTTCTTC. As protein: CASSWASGGADEQFF.